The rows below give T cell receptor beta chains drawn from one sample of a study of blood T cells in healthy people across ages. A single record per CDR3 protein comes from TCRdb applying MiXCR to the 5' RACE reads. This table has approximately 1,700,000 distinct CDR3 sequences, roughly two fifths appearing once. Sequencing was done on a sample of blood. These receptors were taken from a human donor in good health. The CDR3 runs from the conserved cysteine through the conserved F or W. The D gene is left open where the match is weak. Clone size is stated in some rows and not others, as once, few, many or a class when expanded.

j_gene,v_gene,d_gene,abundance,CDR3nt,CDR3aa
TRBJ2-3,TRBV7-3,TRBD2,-,TGTGCCAGCAGCTTAACCGGTGTAGGAGGCGGGGGATTCACAGATACGCAGTATTTT,CASSLTGVGGGGFTDTQYF
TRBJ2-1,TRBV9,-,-,TGTGCCAGCAGCGTTGAGGGCCAGGGGCTCTGGGATGAGCAGTTCTTC,CASSVEGQGLWDEQFF
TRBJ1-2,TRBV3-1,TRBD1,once,TGTGCCAGCAGCCACTTACGACAGGGGGATGGCTACACCTTC,CASSHLRQGDGYTF
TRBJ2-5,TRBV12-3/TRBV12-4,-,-,TGTGCCAGCAGTTTTGTTGTTCAAGAGACCCAGTACTTC,CASSFVVQETQYF
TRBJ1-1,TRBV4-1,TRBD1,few,TGCGCCAGCAGCCGGGCGGTACAGGGGGACACTGAAGCTTTCTTT,CASSRAVQGDTEAFF
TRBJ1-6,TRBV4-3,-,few,TGCGCCAGCAGCCAATCGACGGATTCGCCCCTCCACTTT,CASSQSTDSPLHF
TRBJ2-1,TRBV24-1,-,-,TGTGCCACCAGTGATTCCGGTTTTGGGCAGTTCTTC,CATSDSGFGQFF
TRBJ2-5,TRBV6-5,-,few,TGTGCCAGCAGTTACTCAGAGGGAGAGACCCAGTACTTC,CASSYSEGETQYF
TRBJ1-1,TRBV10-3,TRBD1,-,TGTGCCATCAGGGGGACCACAGGGGTAGGGGTCCTGAACACTGAAGCTTTCTTT,CAIRGTTGVGVLNTEAFF
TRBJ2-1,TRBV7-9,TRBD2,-,TGTGCCAGCACCTGGACTAGCGGTTTGCACAATGAGCAGTTCTTC,CASTWTSGLHNEQFF
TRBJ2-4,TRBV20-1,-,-,TGCAGCCAGGGGGCGGGGGGATCGAGAGCCAAAAACACTCAGTACTTC,CSQGAGGSRAKNTQYF
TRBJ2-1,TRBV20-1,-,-,TGCAGTCCCATTCTAAATGAGCAGTTCTTC,CSPILNEQFF
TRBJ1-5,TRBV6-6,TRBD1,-,TGTGCCACGCAGGGGGCAGACAATCAGCCCCAGCATTTT,CATQGADNQPQHF
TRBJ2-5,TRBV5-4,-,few,TGTGCCGGCAGCTTGGTAAATCCGGGCCAAGAGACCCAGTACTTC,CAGSLVNPGQETQYF
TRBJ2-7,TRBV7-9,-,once,TGTGCCAGCACCCCAGGGCAAGGAGGCTACGAGCAGTACTTC,CASTPGQGGYEQYF
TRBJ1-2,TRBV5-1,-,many,TGCGCCAGCAGCCGCGCGACAGACAACTATGGCTACACCTTC,CASSRATDNYGYTF
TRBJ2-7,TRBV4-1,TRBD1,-,TGCGCCAGCAGCCAGGGACAGGAACGATCCTACGAGCAGTACTTC,CASSQGQERSYEQYF
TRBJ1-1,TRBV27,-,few,TGTGCCAGCGGTCCAGGGTACACTGAAGCTTTCTTT,CASGPGYTEAFF
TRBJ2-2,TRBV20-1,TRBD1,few,TGCAGTGCTTTCTCAACCGGGACAGGGGGCCCCGGGGAGCTGTTTTTT,CSAFSTGTGGPGELFF
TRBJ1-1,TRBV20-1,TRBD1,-,TGCAGTGCTAGAGACCCTAGGACAGGGGCAAACACTGAAGCTTTCTTT,CSARDPRTGANTEAFF
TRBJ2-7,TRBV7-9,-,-,TGTGCCAGCAGCTCCCCCCGAAGTGTTGTGCCCTACGAGCAGTACTTC,CASSSPRSVVPYEQYF
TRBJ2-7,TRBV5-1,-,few,TGCGCCAGCAGCTTGTTGCCACACTACGAGCAGTACTTC,CASSLLPHYEQYF
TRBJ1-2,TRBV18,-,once,TGTGCCAGCTCACCGGGACGGGGGGCAGGTTTTTATGGCTACACCTTC,CASSPGRGAGFYGYTF
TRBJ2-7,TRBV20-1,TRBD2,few,TGCAGTGCAACGACTAGCGGAACCTACGAGCAGTACTTC,CSATTSGTYEQYF
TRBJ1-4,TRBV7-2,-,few,TGTGCCAGCAGCTTAGACCCCCCGGGACTCAGAGATGAAAAACTGTTTTTT,CASSLDPPGLRDEKLFF
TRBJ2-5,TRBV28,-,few,TGTGCCAGCAGTTATCTCCACAGGGAGACCCAGTACTTC,CASSYLHRETQYF
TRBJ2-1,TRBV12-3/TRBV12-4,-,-,TGTGCCAGCAGGATCGGCTACAATGAGCAGTTCTTC,CASRIGYNEQFF
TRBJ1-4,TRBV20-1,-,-,TGCAGTGCGTCGAGACCCTCCACCGCCGCTAATGAAAAACTGTTTTTT,CSASRPSTAANEKLFF
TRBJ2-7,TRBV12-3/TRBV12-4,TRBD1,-,TGTGCCAGCAGTCTGACAGGGGTTGTCCACGAGCAGTACTTC,CASSLTGVVHEQYF
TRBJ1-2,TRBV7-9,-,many,TGCGCCAGCAGCTTGGACGGGGGGGCTAACTATGGCTACACCTTC,CASSLDGGANYGYTF
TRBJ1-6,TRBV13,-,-,TGTGCCAGCAGCCTAGGGGCAGGCGAAAATTCACCCCTCCACTTT,CASSLGAGENSPLHF
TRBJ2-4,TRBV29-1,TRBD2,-,TGCAGCGTTGAAATCGGGGGGGCCATAAACATTCAGTACTTC,CSVEIGGAINIQYF
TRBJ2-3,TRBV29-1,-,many,TGCAGCGTTGTACGGGGGGCCGACACAGATACGCAGTATTTT,CSVVRGADTDTQYF
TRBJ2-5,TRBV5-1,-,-,TGCGCCAGCAGCTTGGCCTTGAAAGGGAGCGGGGAGACCCAGTACTTC,CASSLALKGSGETQYF
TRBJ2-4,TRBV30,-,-,TGTGCCTATCGTAAGCTAGCCAAAAACATTCAGTACTTC,CAYRKLAKNIQYF
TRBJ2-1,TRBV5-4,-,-,TGTGCCAGCAGCTTGGGTTGGGACTCCTCGAATGAGCAGTTCTTC,CASSLGWDSSNEQFF
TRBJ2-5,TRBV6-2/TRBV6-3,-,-,TGTGCCAGCAGGTACTTGGCAGGAGGAGAGACCCAGTACTTC,CASRYLAGGETQYF
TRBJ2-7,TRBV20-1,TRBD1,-,TGCAGTGCCTCGAACCGGGACAGACAGAAAGAGCAGTACTTC,CSASNRDRQKEQYF
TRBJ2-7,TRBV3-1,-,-,TGTGCCAGCAGCCATAGTAGCGGTACCTACGAGCAGTACTTC,CASSHSSGTYEQYF
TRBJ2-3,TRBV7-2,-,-,TGTGCCAGCAGCCTCCTCCCGACTACCCAAACCGGGGATACGCAGTATTTT,CASSLLPTTQTGDTQYF
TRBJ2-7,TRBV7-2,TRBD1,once,TGTGCCAGCAGCATGGGGACAGGTCGCGAGCAGTACTTC,CASSMGTGREQYF
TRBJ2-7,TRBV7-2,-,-,TGTGCCAGCAGCTTAGGGCCGGGACAAGCCTACGAGCAGTACTTC,CASSLGPGQAYEQYF
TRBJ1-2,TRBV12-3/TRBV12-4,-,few,TGTGCCAGCAGTTTACACGGCGCAGGGATCGGGGAGTATGGCTACACCTTC,CASSLHGAGIGEYGYTF
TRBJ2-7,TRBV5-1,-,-,TGCGCCAGCAGCTTGTTTAAGGGAAGCTCCTACGAGCAGTACTTC,CASSLFKGSSYEQYF
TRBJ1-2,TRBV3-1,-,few,TGTGCCAGCAGCCCTACGCCCGGGGTTTATGGCTACACCTTC,CASSPTPGVYGYTF
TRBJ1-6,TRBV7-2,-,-,TGTGCCAGCAGCTTAGTTTACGGGGGAGAATCACCCCTCCACTTT,CASSLVYGGESPLHF
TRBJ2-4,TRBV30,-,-,TGTGCCTGGGGAAGACTAGACCGGGCTCAGTACTTC,CAWGRLDRAQYF
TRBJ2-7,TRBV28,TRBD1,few,TGTGCCTGCAGTTTCCAGGGACAGACCTACGAGCAGTACTTC,CACSFQGQTYEQYF
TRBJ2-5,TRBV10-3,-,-,TGTGCCATCAGTCCCCGAGGTAGCGGAGAGACCCAGTACTTC,CAISPRGSGETQYF
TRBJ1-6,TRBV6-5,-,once,TGTACCAGCAGTTACACTGGACAGAGCGGGTCACCCCTCCACTTT,CTSSYTGQSGSPLHF
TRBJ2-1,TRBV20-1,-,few,TGCAGTGCTAGAGAACGGGGGAAGTCCTACAATGAGCAGTTCTTC,CSARERGKSYNEQFF
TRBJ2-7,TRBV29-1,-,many,TGCAGCGTCGGGACGCAATACGAGCAGTACTTC,CSVGTQYEQYF
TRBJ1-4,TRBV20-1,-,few,TGCAGTGCTAGATCCAACACAAATCTTCGGGAACTGTTTTTT,CSARSNTNLRELFF
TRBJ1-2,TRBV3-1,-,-,TGTGCCAGCAGCCGCGGTGGTGATGGCCATGGCTACACCTTC,CASSRGGDGHGYTF
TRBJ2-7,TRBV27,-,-,TGTGCCAGCAGTTCCGACCCATCCTACGAGCAGTACTTC,CASSSDPSYEQYF
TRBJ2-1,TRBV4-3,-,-,TGCGCCAGCAGCCACGGTCTAGCACACGAGCAGTTCTTC,CASSHGLAHEQFF
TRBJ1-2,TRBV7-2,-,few,TGTGCCAGCAGCCCGTGGACGCAGGTATATGGCTACACCTTC,CASSPWTQVYGYTF
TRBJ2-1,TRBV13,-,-,TGTGCTAGCAGTCGTCAGCCGAGCTCCTACAGTGAGCAGTTCTTC,CASSRQPSSYSEQFF
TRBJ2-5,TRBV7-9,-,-,TGTGCCAGCAGCACCACCGCCGGGTCAGAGACCCAGTACTTC,CASSTTAGSETQYF